This TCR beta chain is drawn from a study of blood T cell repertoires in COVID-19. The junction had 23 bases not matched to a gene; V was cut back by 4 bases and J by 6 bases. Looked up from germline, CDR1 is SGHTA and CDR2 is FQGTGA. The CDR3 is 20 residues long. The method was immunoSEQ multiplex PCR; TCRdb's version includes in-frame clones alone and lacks a portion of them. The profile covers more than 95,000 clones, with about 90% appearing a single time and about 6.3% taken by the ten largest. The material sequenced was peripheral blood. This clonotype was obtained from a human donor in a cohort sampled during active COVID-19. This chain joins TRBV7-3 and TRBJ2-2, with 7 bases identical to TRBD1. The CDR3 region has the DNA TGTGCCAGCAGCTCCCTCGCGTGGACGGTAGGGGGCGTTCCCTCCGGGGAGCTGTTTTTT. Its protein product is CASSSLAWTVGGVPSGELFF.